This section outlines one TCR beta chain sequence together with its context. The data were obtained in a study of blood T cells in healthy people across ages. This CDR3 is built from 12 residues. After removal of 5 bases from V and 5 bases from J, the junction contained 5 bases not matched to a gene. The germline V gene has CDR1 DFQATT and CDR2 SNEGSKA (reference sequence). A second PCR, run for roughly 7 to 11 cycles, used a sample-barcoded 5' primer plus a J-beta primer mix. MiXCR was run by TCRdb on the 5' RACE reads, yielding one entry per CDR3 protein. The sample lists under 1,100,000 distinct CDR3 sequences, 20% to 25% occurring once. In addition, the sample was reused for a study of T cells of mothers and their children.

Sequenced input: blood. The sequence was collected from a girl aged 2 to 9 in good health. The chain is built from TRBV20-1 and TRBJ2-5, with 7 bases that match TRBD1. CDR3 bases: TGCAGTGCTCCACAGGGGTTTGAGACCCAGTACTTC. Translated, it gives CSAPQGFETQYF.